The rows below give T cell receptor beta chains drawn from one sample of a study of cytomegalovirus exposure and HLA in healthy donors. Data came from immunoSEQ multiplex PCR; TCRdb stores just in-frame clones and leaves some out. Of 55,000 to 65,000 clones listed, 65% to 80% are singletons. The sequenced material came from PBMCs. The origin of the receptors is a young woman in good health and CMV-seronegative. CDR3s include the opening cysteine and the closing phenylalanine or tryptophan. D genes are given only for firm matches. The size field is filled for only some rows; it gives once, few, many or a size class.

size | J | V | D | CDR3 | DNA
NA | TRBJ1-6 | TRBV5-6 | TRBD1 | CASSLVMRQGNNSPLHF | TGTGCCAGCAGCTTGGTTATGCGACAGGGGAATAATTCACCCCTCCACTTT
NA | TRBJ2-7 | TRBV5-1 | TRBD1 | CASSLDAGQGYEQYF | TGCGCCAGCAGCTTGGACGCCGGACAGGGCTACGAGCAGTACTTC
NA | TRBJ1-5 | TRBV30 | TRBD1 | CAWSKQGDQPQHF | TGTGCCTGGAGTAAACAGGGGGATCAGCCCCAGCATTTT
NA | TRBJ2-1 | TRBV10-3 | NA | CAISLSGVDYNEQFF | TGTGCCATCAGTTTATCCGGGGTCGATTACAATGAGCAGTTCTTC
NA | TRBJ2-2 | TRBV4-3 | TRBD1 | CASSRDRATPANTGELFF | TGCGCCAGCAGCCGGGACAGAGCCACCCCCGCGAACACCGGGGAGCTGTTTTTT
NA | TRBJ2-2 | TRBV19 | TRBD2 | CASNGTSGSNTGELFF | TGTGCCAGTAATGGAACTAGCGGGTCCAACACCGGGGAGCTGTTTTTT
NA | TRBJ2-1 | TRBV7-9 | NA | CASSDTVNEQFF | TGTGCCAGCAGCGATACGGTCAATGAGCAGTTCTTC
NA | TRBJ2-3 | TRBV7-9 | TRBD1 | CASSLTGQTDTQYF | TGTGCCAGCAGCTTGACAGGGCAGACAGATACGCAGTATTTT
NA | TRBJ2-2 | TRBV9 | NA | CASSVGQAANTGELFF | TGTGCCAGCAGCGTAGGGCAAGCGGCTAACACCGGGGAGCTGTTTTTT
NA | TRBJ2-5 | TRBV13 | NA | CASSRKGRETQYF | TGTGCCAGCAGCCGGAAGGGGAGGGAGACCCAGTACTTC
NA | TRBJ1-1 | TRBV19 | NA | CASSIGGNTEAFF | TGTGCCAGTAGTATTGGGGGCAACACTGAAGCTTTCTTT
few | TRBJ2-3 | TRBV19 | NA | CASTLSHFSNTDTQYF | TGTGCCAGTACTTTATCCCACTTCTCGAACACAGATACGCAGTATTTT
once | TRBJ2-7 | TRBV4-3 | NA | CASSQVFRQSPPGEQYF | TGCGCCAGCAGCCAAGTTTTCCGACAGTCCCCCCCAGGGGAGCAGTACTTC
NA | TRBJ1-4 | TRBV5-5 | TRBD1 | CASSLYADRGFPSEKLFF | TGTGCCAGCAGCTTGTACGCGGACAGGGGGTTCCCTAGTGAAAAACTGTTTTTT
NA | TRBJ2-1 | TRBV21-1 | NA | CASRIRTSGSINEQFF | TGTGCCAGCAGAATCCGGACTAGCGGGAGTATAAATGAGCAGTTCTTC
NA | TRBJ2-5 | TRBV7-9 | NA | CASSPWTDQETQYF | TGTGCCAGCAGCCCGTGGACAGATCAAGAGACCCAGTACTTC
NA | TRBJ2-3 | TRBV27 | TRBD2 | CASISRGADTQYF | TGTGCCAGCATCTCGCGGGGGGCAGATACGCAGTATTTT
NA | TRBJ2-5 | TRBV7-7 | NA | CASSLGPGDAETQYF | TGTGCCAGCAGCTTGGGCCCAGGGGATGCGGAGACCCAGTACTTC
NA | TRBJ2-1 | TRBV5-1 | NA | CASSLGPTGNEQFF | TGCGCCAGCAGCTTGGGACCTACAGGCAATGAGCAGTTCTTC
NA | TRBJ1-1 | TRBV19 | NA | CASSTGVGTEAFF | TGTGCCAGTAGTACGGGGGTAGGAACTGAAGCTTTCTTT
NA | TRBJ2-3 | TRBV11-2 | TRBD2 | CATQRGSTDTQYF | TGTGCCACCCAGCGGGGGAGCACAGATACGCAGTATTTT
NA | TRBJ2-1 | TRBV11-2 | NA | CASSLGSLSYNEQFF | TGTGCCAGCAGCTTAGGTAGTCTCTCCTACAATGAGCAGTTCTTC
few | TRBJ1-4 | TRBV27 | NA | CASSPGTGGEKLFF | TGTGCCAGCAGTCCCGGGACGGGGGGCGAAAAACTGTTTTTT
NA | TRBJ1-5 | TRBV7-6 | NA | CASSLGENQPQHF | TGTGCCAGCAGCTTAGGCGAGAATCAGCCCCAGCATTTT
few | TRBJ1-2 | TRBV6-6 | TRBD1 | CASSEGQNYGYTF | TGTGCCAGCAGTGAGGGACAGAACTATGGCTACACCTTC
NA | TRBJ2-5 | TRBV6-1 | NA | CASSEHTGDLETQYF | TGTGCCAGCAGTGAACATACGGGGGATTTAGAGACCCAGTACTTC
NA | TRBJ1-1 | TRBV6-6 | NA | CASSSQSYSTEAFF | TGTGCCAGCAGTTCCCAATCCTACTCTACTGAAGCTTTCTTT
few | TRBJ1-2 | TRBV5-4 | TRBD1 | CASSMARDRGSYTF | TGTGCCAGCAGCATGGCGAGGGACAGGGGTAGCTACACCTTC
NA | TRBJ1-3 | TRBV5-1 | TRBD1 | CASSLRTGSGNTIYF | TGCGCCAGCAGCTTGAGGACAGGCTCTGGAAACACCATATATTTT
NA | TRBJ2-7 | TRBV19 | NA | CASSIGTGQLAGVYEQYF | TGTGCCAGTAGTATCGGGACAGGCCAACTAGCGGGTGTTTACGAGCAGTACTTC
NA | TRBJ2-3 | TRBV6-1 | TRBD1 | CASSVQPGQGTDTQYF | TGTGCCAGCAGTGTCCAACCGGGACAGGGAACAGATACGCAGTATTTT
NA | TRBJ1-2 | TRBV7-7 | NA | CASSLHYTF | TGTGCCAGCAGCTTACACTACACCTTC
NA | TRBJ1-6 | TRBV7-2 | NA | CASSLESKLPYNSPLHF | TGTGCCAGCAGCTTAGAGTCGAAGCTACCCTATAATTCACCCCTCCACTTT
few | TRBJ1-6 | TRBV6-5 | NA | CASSSVGTANSPLHF | TGTGCCAGCAGTTCCGTCGGGACTGCGAATTCACCCCTCCACTTT
NA | TRBJ1-3 | TRBV23-1 | TRBD1 | CASSPSGRDRRRRNTIYF | TGCGCCAGCAGTCCCTCGGGACGGGACAGACGTCGGAGAAACACCATATATTTT
NA | TRBJ2-1 | TRBV29-1 | NA | CSVERLNEQFF | TGCAGCGTTGAACGGTTAAATGAGCAGTTCTTC
NA | TRBJ2-1 | TRBV6-5 | NA | CASRGRTGGYREQFF | TGTGCCAGCAGGGGTCGGACAGGAGGGTATAGGGAGCAGTTCTTC
NA | TRBJ1-2 | TRBV14 | NA | CASSQGGRGRGYTF | TGTGCCAGCAGCCAAGGGGGCAGGGGTAGAGGCTACACCTTC
once | TRBJ2-7 | TRBV5-5 | NA | CASSLSSSSYEQYF | TGTGCCAGCAGCTTGTCTAGCTCCTCCTACGAGCAGTACTTC
NA | TRBJ1-2 | TRBV27 | TRBD1 | CASSLDRVTSGYTF | TGTGCCAGCAGTTTAGACAGGGTTACCAGTGGCTACACCTTC
NA | TRBJ2-7 | TRBV7-8 | NA | CASSSYRDSPPYEQYF | TGTGCCAGCAGCTCATACCGGGACTCTCCTCCCTACGAGCAGTACTTC
NA | TRBJ2-3 | TRBV4-3 | TRBD2 | CASSQEVGRLAGGPRDTQYF | TGCGCCAGCAGCCAAGAGGTGGGACGACTAGCGGGAGGGCCGAGAGATACGCAGTATTTT
NA | TRBJ1-6 | TRBV19 | TRBD1 | CASSGTGGTSPLHF | TGTGCCAGTAGTGGGACAGGGGGAACTTCACCCCTCCACTTT
NA | TRBJ2-7 | TRBV11-2 | TRBD2 | CASSFDTSGGQYEQYF | TGTGCCAGCAGCTTCGATACTAGCGGGGGACAGTACGAGCAGTACTTC
NA | TRBJ1-1 | TRBV7-2 | NA | CASSPRGGRGTEAFF | TGTGCCAGCAGCCCCCGAGGGGGAAGGGGCACTGAAGCTTTCTTT
NA | TRBJ2-1 | TRBV11-2 | TRBD2 | CASSLVTSGNEQFF | TGTGCCAGCAGCTTAGTCACTAGCGGGAATGAGCAGTTCTTC
once | TRBJ1-2 | TRBV28 | TRBD1 | CASSLFPGGIYGYTF | TGTGCCAGCAGTTTATTTCCAGGGGGGATCTATGGCTACACCTTC
NA | TRBJ2-7 | TRBV5-5 | NA | CASSLGEWQSLTYEQYF | TGTGCCAGCAGCTTGGGGGAGTGGCAGAGCCTTACCTACGAGCAGTACTTC
NA | TRBJ1-1 | TRBV7-2 | NA | CASSLGHMNTEAFF | TGTGCCAGCAGCTTAGGGCATATGAACACTGAAGCTTTCTTT